This is a list of T cell receptor beta chains from one sample in a study of blood T cell repertoires in COVID-19. Some clones are missing from TCRdb's copy, which holds only in-frame ones; the method was immunoSEQ multiplex PCR. The table has 100,000 to 150,000 clones, roughly 87% seen once. The sequencing input was peripheral blood. All receptors come from a man older than 75 with active or convalescent COVID-19. CDR3s include the opening cysteine and the closing phenylalanine or tryptophan. Each record gives: CDR3 DNA, CDR3 protein, D gene, clone size, J gene, V gene. The D gene is left open where the match is weak. Size values are once, few and many counts, or a class for expanded clones, and some rows have none.

TGTGCCAGCAGCTTGCACCCGAGCTCCTACAATGAGCAGTTCTTC,CASSLHPSSYNEQFF,.,.,TRBJ2-1,TRBV11-2
TGTGCCAGCAGCTCGACAGGGCATGAGCAGTTCTTC,CASSSTGHEQFF,TRBD1,.,TRBJ2-1,TRBV7-9
TGTGCCACCAGCAGAGATCTAGGGGAGCTGTTTTTT,CATSRDLGELFF,.,.,TRBJ2-2,TRBV15
TGTGCCAGCAGTTACTCGGGGGGAGAGAATGAAAAACTGTTTTTT,CASSYSGGENEKLFF,.,.,TRBJ1-4,TRBV6-5
TGTGCCTGGAGTGTACCGTCGACAGGGGGCAGGAAAGCTTTCTTT,CAWSVPSTGGRKAFF,TRBD1,.,TRBJ1-1,TRBV30
TGTGCCACCAGCAGAGATACAAACGGAGTCTATGGCTACACCTTC,CATSRDTNGVYGYTF,.,.,TRBJ1-2,TRBV15
TGTGCCAGCAGTCCCGCAGGACTAGCGGCCTACAATGAGCAGTTCTTC,CASSPAGLAAYNEQFF,TRBD2,.,TRBJ2-1,TRBV28
TGTGCCAGTAGTCGTCGGGAGGCAGATACGCAGTATTTT,CASSRREADTQYF,TRBD2,once,TRBJ2-3,TRBV19
TGTGCCAGCAGGAGGGACACTACTTCCTACGAGCAGTACTTC,CASRRDTTSYEQYF,.,.,TRBJ2-7,TRBV6-5
TGTGCCAGCAGCTGGGACAGGGTTAATTCACCCCTCCACTTT,CASSWDRVNSPLHF,TRBD1,.,TRBJ1-6,TRBV5-4
TGTGCCAGCAGCCCAAACCGCGGGAGGGTAGGCGAAAAACTGTTTTTT,CASSPNRGRVGEKLFF,.,.,TRBJ1-4,TRBV5-5
TGTGCCAGCTCACCCTCCCCCGGGACAGGGGGCAGTGAGCAGTTCTTC,CASSPSPGTGGSEQFF,TRBD1,few,TRBJ2-1,TRBV18
TGCGCCAGCAGCGAGCCTGGAAACACCATATATTTT,CASSEPGNTIYF,.,.,TRBJ1-3,TRBV5-1
TGTGCCTGGACCCCCTCAGGGAATCAGCCCCAGCATTTT,CAWTPSGNQPQHF,.,few,TRBJ1-5,TRBV30
TGTGCCAGCAGTGGACTGGCGAGCACAGATACGCAGTATTTT,CASSGLASTDTQYF,.,.,TRBJ2-3,TRBV2
TGTGCCAGCAGCTTAGTCCGCGGGAGGGGCTACGAGCAGTACTTC,CASSLVRGRGYEQYF,TRBD2,.,TRBJ2-7,TRBV7-2
TGTGCCAGCAGTTCAGACACTAACTATGGCTACACCTTC,CASSSDTNYGYTF,.,.,TRBJ1-2,TRBV25-1